The present TCR beta chain was sequenced within a study of T cell responses to AZD1222 COVID-19 vaccine. Here immunoSEQ multiplex PCR was the method, and the copy in TCRdb shows in-frame clones only, minus some. The table has roughly 100,000 clones, approximately 92% seen once. On this clone: Antigen unknown.

Findings of the study overall: Mostly white British, mostly female donors; authors suggested clonal diversity may be underestimated.

With 1 base removed from V and 8 bases from J, the gap between germline ends came to 7 bases. Germline-derived CDR1 and CDR2 are LNHNV and YYDKDF (reference sequence). This CDR3 has 12 amino acids. Second doses that came at about 4 or about 12 weeks were put together. Material: peripheral blood, obtained 28 days after the second AZD1222 dose. The V and J genes are TRBV15 and TRBJ2-3, with no clear D. The receptor was derived from an adult who received the AZD1222 COVID-19 vaccine. CDR3: CATSRVVGTQYF. The CDR3 bases are TGTGCCACCAGCAGAGTGGTGGGTACGCAGTATTTT.